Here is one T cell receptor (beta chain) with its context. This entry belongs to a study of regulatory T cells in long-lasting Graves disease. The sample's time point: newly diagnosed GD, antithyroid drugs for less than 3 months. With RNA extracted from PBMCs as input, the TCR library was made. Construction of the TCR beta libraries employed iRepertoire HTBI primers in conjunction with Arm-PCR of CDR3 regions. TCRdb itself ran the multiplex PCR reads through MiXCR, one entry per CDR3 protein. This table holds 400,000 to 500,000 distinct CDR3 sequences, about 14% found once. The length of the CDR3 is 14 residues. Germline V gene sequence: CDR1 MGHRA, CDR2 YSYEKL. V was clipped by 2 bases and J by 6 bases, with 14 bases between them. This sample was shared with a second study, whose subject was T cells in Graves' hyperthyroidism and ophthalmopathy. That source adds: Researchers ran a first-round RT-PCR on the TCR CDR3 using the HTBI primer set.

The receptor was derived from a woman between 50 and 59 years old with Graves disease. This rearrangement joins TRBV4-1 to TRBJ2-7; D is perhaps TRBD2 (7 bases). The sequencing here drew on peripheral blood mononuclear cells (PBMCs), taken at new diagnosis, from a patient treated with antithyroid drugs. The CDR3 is CASSQLRGGGEQYF. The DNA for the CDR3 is TGCGCCAGCAGCCAACTCAGGGGCGGGGGCGAGCAGTACTTC.